These 10 T cell receptor beta chains were sequenced from one sample in a study of shared clonotypes between healthy human individuals (dated by TCRdb to 2020 to 2022). The protocol used for the library was the immunoSEQ multiplex PCR assay. Held by TCRdb, this immuneACCESS table contains in-frame sequences only and omits some clones. Under half of the omission traces to an unresolved V gene where checked; the cause of the rest is unknown. The sample profile shows about 2 million clones; about 95% of them were found once. The ten biggest clones cover about 1.1% of the sample. CD8 naive samples were CD45RO-negative cells positively selected for CCR7, giving a CD45RA+CCR7+ population that excluded TemRA cells. The sample taken for sequencing was naive CD8+ T cells sorted from blood. The meaning of the sample's cell subset or site label: CD45RA+CCR7+. The receptors come from a man younger than 30 in good health.

This chain connects TRBV6-4 to TRBJ2-2; D is undetermined. With 2 bases removed from V and 7 bases from J, the gap between germline ends came to 5 bases. Germline V gene sequence: CDR1 MRHNA, CDR2 SNTAGT. The CDR3 is made up of 12 amino acids. CDR3 nucleotides: TGTGCCAGCAGTGACAGAGTCGGGGAGCTGTTTTTT. It specifies CASSDRVGELFF.

V gene TRBV6-5 combines with J gene TRBJ1-5; D is uncertain. Germline V lookup: CDR1 MNHEY, CDR2 SVGAGI. The CDR3 runs 13 residues. V shed 2 bases and J shed 3 bases, with 5 bases lying between them. The CDR3 DNA reads as TGTGCCAGCAGTTACAATTTCAATCAGCCCCAGCATTTT. Its translation: CASSYNFNQPQHF.

The rearrangement links TRBV27 to TRBJ2-1; D unresolved. This CDR3 is built from 16 residues. CDR1 and CDR2 from the germline V gene are MNHEY and SMNVEV (reference sequence). Trimming took 0 bases from V and 2 from J, leaving 11 bases between them. The CDR3 DNA reads TGTGCCAGCAGTTTATCGGCCAATTCCCCCTACAATGAGCAGTTCTTC. This sequence encodes CASSLSANSPYNEQFF.

This chain uses TRBV5-1 with TRBJ2-1; 8 positions match TRBD2. Germline V gene sequence: CDR1 SGHRS, CDR2 YFSETQ. Losses at the gene ends were 3 bases for V and 7 bases for J; bases not matched to a gene: 15. The CDR3 runs to 17 residues. This chain's CDR3 is CASSWVGAGLAVNEQFF. The CDR3 nucleotides are TGCGCCAGCAGCTGGGTCGGGGCAGGACTAGCTGTGAATGAGCAGTTCTTC. Full variable domain (remainder filled in from reference TRBV5-1 and TRBJ2-1): KAGVTQTPRYLIKTRGQQVTLSCSPISGHRSVSWYQQTPGQGLQFLFEYFSETQRNKGNFPGRFSGRQFSNSRSEMNVSTLELGDSALYLCASSWVGAGLAVNEQFFGPGTRLTVL.

This sequence joins TRBV9 and TRBJ1-1, with 7 bases fitting TRBD1. Germline values: CDR1 SGDLS, CDR2 YYNGEE. V gave up 4 bases and J gave up 0 bases; unmatched junction bases: 3. The CDR3 is 14 amino acids. DNA for the CDR3: TGTGCCAGCAGCCGGGACAGACTGAACACTGAAGCTTTCTTT. Amino acid sequence: CASSRDRLNTEAFF.

This clone was picked up one time. DNA for the CDR3: TGCGCCAGCAGCCAACTCACAGGGACCGCCTACGAGCAGTACTTC. It codes for CASSQLTGTAYEQYF. The chain recombines TRBV4-1 with TRBJ2-7; TRBD1 might be the D (6 bases). V dropped 2 bases and J dropped 2 bases, with 13 bases sitting between them. The length of the CDR3 is 15 residues. CDR1 is MGHRA, CDR2 YSYEKL, per germline.

V is TRBV12-5 and J is TRBJ2-7; a weak D match, TRBD1 (5 bases). The CDR3 covers 17 residues. CDR1 LGHNT and CDR2 FRNRAP come from the germline V gene. V was pared by 6 bases and J by 1 base, with 22 bases between. The CDR3 region is CASGPASQGPFSYEQYF. For the CDR3, the DNA is TGTGCTAGTGGCCCGGCCTCCCAGGGCCCCTTTTCCTACGAGCAGTACTTC.

This sequence joins TRBV2 and TRBJ2-7, with unresolved D. Trimming pared 5 bases from V and 2 bases from J, leaving 13 bases between. The CDR3 is 14 residues long. CDR1 and CDR2 from the germline V gene are SNHLY and FYNNEI. In DNA form, the CDR3 reads TGTGCCAGCAGTCCCAAGCTCTCGACCTACGAGCAGTACTTC. This sequence encodes CASSPKLSTYEQYF.

The chain recombines TRBV6-5 with TRBJ2-7, with D maybe TRBD2 (6 bases). This CDR3 comprises 16 residues. Trimming removed 0 bases at V and 2 bases at J, with 14 bases between. Germline CDR1 and CDR2: MNHEY and SVGAGI. In DNA form, the CDR3 reads TGTGCCAGCAGTTACTCGATTGGGGGGAGCCCCTACGAGCAGTACTTC. This translates into CASSYSIGGSPYEQYF.

The rearrangement links TRBV6-5 to TRBJ1-2; tentative D call: TRBD1 (6 bases). The V end was cut by 6 bases, the J end by 5 bases, with 10 bases between. This CDR3 comprises 12 residues. Looked up from germline, CDR1 is MNHEY and CDR2 is SVGAGI. CDR3 sequence (DNA): TGTGCCAGCAGACAGGGAGGGTATGGCTACACCTTC. Its protein is CASRQGGYGYTF.